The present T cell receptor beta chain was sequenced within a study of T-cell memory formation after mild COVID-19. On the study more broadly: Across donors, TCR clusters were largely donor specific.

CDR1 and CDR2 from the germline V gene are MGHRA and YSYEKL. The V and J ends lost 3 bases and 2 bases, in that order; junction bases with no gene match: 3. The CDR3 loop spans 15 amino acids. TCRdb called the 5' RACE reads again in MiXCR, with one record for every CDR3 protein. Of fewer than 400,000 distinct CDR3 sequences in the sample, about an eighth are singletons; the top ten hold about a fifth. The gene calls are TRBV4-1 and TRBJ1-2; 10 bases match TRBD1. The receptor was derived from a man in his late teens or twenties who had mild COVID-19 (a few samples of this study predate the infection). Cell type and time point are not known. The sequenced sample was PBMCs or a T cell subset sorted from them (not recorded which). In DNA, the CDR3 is TGCGCCAGCAGCCAGCGGACAGGGGGAAACTATGGCTACACCTTC. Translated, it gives CASSQRTGGNYGYTF.